The 30 T cell receptor beta chains below all came from one sample that was sequenced in a study of cytomegalovirus exposure and HLA in healthy donors. Libraries were prepared by immunoSEQ multiplex PCR; TCRdb keeps only in-frame clonotypes and omits some of them. Of 90,000 to 120,000 clones listed, under 97% were seen once; the top ten hold roughly 0.7%. Sequenced: PBMCs. Receptors were obtained from a woman younger than 35 in good health and CMV-seronegative.

The rearrangement uses TRBV27 and TRBJ1-1; maybe TRBD1 (6 bases). Germline CDR1 is MNHEY and CDR2 is SMNVEV (reference sequence). V was shortened by 7 bases and J by 3 bases, with 15 bases between the two germline ends. CDR3 length equals 14 residues. DNA for the CDR3: TGTGCCAGCACCTCGGCAGGGGCGTACACTGAAGCTTTCTTT. Its protein product is CASTSAGAYTEAFF.

The chain links TRBV28 to TRBJ2-7, with D maybe TRBD1 (6 bases). The CDR3 loop spans 14 amino acids. CDR1 is MDHEN and CDR2 is SYDVKM in the germline V gene. V dropped 7 bases and J dropped 0 bases, with 13 bases sitting between them. CDR3 DNA: TGTGCCAGCACCCCTGGGGGCAGCTCCTACGAGCAGTACTTC. This translates into CASTPGGSSYEQYF.

The chain joins TRBV10-3 to TRBJ2-7; 7 positions match TRBD2. V shed 2 bases, J shed 7 bases, and the junction held 8 bases outside the gene matches. The CDR3 consists of 14 residues. Germline V gene sequence: CDR1 ENHRY, CDR2 SYGVKD. CDR3 sequence: CAISETSGGWEQYF. The CDR3 bases are TGTGCCATCAGTGAGACTTCCGGGGGGTGGGAGCAGTACTTC.

This rearrangement joins TRBV19 to TRBJ2-4, with 8 bases fitting TRBD1. J gave up 6 bases and V 10 bases, and 8 bases lay outside the gene matches. This CDR3 contains 13 residues. CDR1 LNHDA and CDR2 SQIVND come from the germline V gene (reference sequence). DNA for the CDR3: TGTGCCACCCATCCAGGGGGCAGAAACATTCAGTACTTC. Translated, it gives CATHPGGRNIQYF.

V gene TRBV6-5 combines with J gene TRBJ1-2; D unclear. This CDR3 region has 15 residues. V was shortened by 0 bases and J by 5 bases, with 13 bases between the two germline ends. Germline V gene data show CDR1 as MNHEY and CDR2 as SVGAGI. The CDR3 is CASSYSRRERYGYTF. The CDR3 bases are TGTGCCAGCAGTTACTCGAGAAGGGAGAGGTATGGCTACACCTTC.

This chain connects TRBV13 to TRBJ2-7; maybe TRBD1 (5 bases). The length of the CDR3 is 14 residues. Deletions cut 5 bases from V and 3 bases from J, with 14 bases between. CDR1 is PRHDT, CDR2 FYEKMQ, per germline (reference sequence). The CDR3 sequence is CASSTHRMYYEQYF. The CDR3 DNA follows: TGTGCCAGCAGCACTCACAGGATGTACTACGAGCAGTACTTC. Using reference TRBV13 and TRBJ2-7 for the parts outside the CDR3, the full variable domain is AAGVIQSPRHLIKEKRETATLKCYPIPRHDTVYWYQQGPGQDPQFLISFYEKMQSDKGSIPDRFSAQQFSDYHSELNMSSLELGDSALYFCASSTHRMYYEQYFGPGTRLTVT.

V gene TRBV30 combines with J gene TRBJ2-7; TRBD2 matches at 8 bases. The V segment lost 0 bases and the J segment 4 bases; nucleotides outside the gene matches: 8. Germline V gene data show CDR1 as GTSNPN and CDR2 as SVGIG (reference sequence). This CDR3 spans 15 amino acids. CDR3 nucleotide sequence: TGTGCCTGGAGTGTAGGGGCGGGGGGCGCATACGAGCAGTACTTC. Translating it yields CAWSVGAGGAYEQYF. The entire variable domain, with the rest obtained from reference TRBV30 and TRBJ2-7, is as follows: SQTIHQWPATLVQPVGSPLSLECTVEGTSNPNLYWYRQAAGRGLQLLFYSVGIGQISSEVPQNLSASRPQDRQFILSSKKLLLSDSGFYLCAWSVGAGGAYEQYFGPGTRLTVT.

The chain links TRBV7-8 to TRBJ1-1; possible D gene TRBD1, 6 bases. Germline CDR1 and CDR2: SGHVS and FQNEAQ. Trimming cost V 2 bases and J 0 bases, with 13 bases left between them. The CDR3 loop spans 16 amino acids. The CDR3 coding sequence is TGTGCCAGCAGCTTAACGCAGACAGGAATGAACACTGAAGCTTTCTTT. Translating it yields CASSLTQTGMNTEAFF.

This clone was observed a single time. The chain uses TRBV28 and TRBJ2-1; TRBD1 agrees at 7 bases. The germline V gene encodes CDR1 MDHEN and CDR2 SYDVKM. The CDR3 has 16 amino acids. The V gene end was trimmed by 5 bases and the J gene end by 4 bases; junction bases not matched to a gene: 11. DNA for the CDR3: TGTGCCAGCAGTCCACAGGGGCAAGAAATTTACAATGAGCAGTTCTTC. Its protein product is CASSPQGQEIYNEQFF.

V usage is TRBV27 and J usage is TRBJ2-2; 13 nucleotides line up with TRBD2. The CDR3 has 17 amino acids. V lost 7 bases, J lost 4 bases, and 9 bases stayed unmatched. Germline assignment: CDR1 MNHEY and CDR2 SMNVEV (reference sequence). The CDR3 region has the DNA TGTGCCAGCATGTGGTCCGGACTAGCGGGGGTCACCGGGGAGCTGTTTTTT. Residues: CASMWSGLAGVTGELFF.

V and J are TRBV5-1 and TRBJ1-3; D might be TRBD1 (6 bases). V gave up 5 bases and J gave up 0 bases, with 15 bases separating them. This CDR3 is 16 amino acids long. CDR1 and CDR2 (germline): SGHRS, YFSETQ. The CDR3 protein is CASRKSGANSGNTIYF. The CDR3 DNA is TGCGCCAGCAGAAAATCAGGGGCCAACTCTGGAAACACCATATATTTT.

The chain is built from TRBV18 and TRBJ2-7; TRBD1 aligns across 9 bases. Germline trimming cut 6 bases from V and 1 base from J; bases unmatched to any gene: 4. The V gene's germline CDR1 is KGHSH and CDR2 LQKENI. CDR3 length: 14 residues. The CDR3 loop is CASSRQGESYEQYF. The CDR3 DNA reads as TGTGCCAGCTCTCGACAGGGGGAGTCCTACGAGCAGTACTTC.

V gene TRBV2 combines with J gene TRBJ2-1; 9 nucleotides match TRBD1. CDR3 length: 16 residues. Germline V CDR1 and CDR2: SNHLY, FYNNEI. Trimming at V came to 2 bases and at J to 9 bases, leaving 11 bases not matched to a gene. The CDR3 coding sequence is TGTGCCAGCAGTGAACCGGGACAGGGACCGGTTGGTGAGCAGTTCTTC. Residues: CASSEPGQGPVGEQFF.

CDR3 in amino acids: CATSRVTGGSNQPQHF. The CDR3 region has the DNA TGTGCCACCAGCAGAGTCACAGGGGGTAGCAATCAGCCCCAGCATTTT. The rearrangement joins TRBV15 to TRBJ1-5; 8 nucleotides agree with TRBD1. Germline CDR1 LNHNV, CDR2 YYDKDF (reference sequence). The CDR3 consists of 16 residues. With V trimmed by 1 base and J by 0 bases, 2 bases remained unmatched.

J is TRBJ2-1 and V is TRBV18; TRBD1 agrees at 9 bases. V lost 4 bases, J lost 1 base, and 2 bases stayed unmatched. The CDR3 is 15 residues long. Germline CDR1 reads KGHSH; CDR2 reads LQKENI. CDR3 region: CASSLDRGSYNEQFF. The CDR3 nucleotides are TGTGCCAGCTCACTAGACAGGGGGTCCTACAATGAGCAGTTCTTC.

This chain joins TRBV4-1 and TRBJ2-1; D is unclear. The CDR3 runs 13 residues. V was clipped by 2 bases and J by 6 bases, with 8 bases between them. Germline V CDR1 and CDR2: MGHRA, YSYEKL. The CDR3: CASSQHSSNEQFF. DNA of the CDR3: TGCGCCAGCAGCCAACACTCATCCAATGAGCAGTTCTTC.

The CDR3 sequence is CASSYGGFRTEAFF. CDR3 in DNA: TGTGCCAGCAGTTACGGGGGGTTTCGCACTGAAGCTTTCTTT. The chain uses TRBV6-5 and TRBJ1-1, with a possible D match to TRBD1 (5 bases). V was clipped by 2 bases and J by 4 bases, with 11 bases between them. This CDR3 spans 14 amino acids. Germline assignment: CDR1 MNHEY and CDR2 SVGAGI.

V is TRBV7-8 and J is TRBJ2-2; 7 positions match TRBD2. Germline V gene lookup returns CDR1 SGHVS and CDR2 FQNEAQ. The CDR3 is 16 amino acids. Trimming removed 5 bases from V and 2 bases from J; junction bases left unmatched: 8. In nucleotides, the CDR3 is TGTGCCAGCAGCGTAACCGGGACTACTAACACCGGGGAGCTGTTTTTT. Translating it yields CASSVTGTTNTGELFF.

The chain couples TRBV5-1 to TRBJ2-3; D ambiguous. The CDR3 contains 15 residues. Germline values: CDR1 SGHRS, CDR2 YFSETQ. With 4 bases removed from V and 0 bases from J, the gap between germline ends came to 12 bases. This chain's CDR3 is CASSPTVPSTDTQYF. CDR3 sequence (DNA): TGCGCCAGCAGCCCCACAGTCCCCAGCACAGATACGCAGTATTTT. Full variable domain (remainder filled in from reference TRBV5-1 and TRBJ2-3): KAGVTQTPRYLIKTRGQQVTLSCSPISGHRSVSWYQQTPGQGLQFLFEYFSETQRNKGNFPGRFSGRQFSNSRSEMNVSTLELGDSALYLCASSPTVPSTDTQYFGPGTRLTVL.

The rearrangement links TRBV10-3 to TRBJ2-7, with 7 positions matching TRBD1. With 3 bases clipped from V and 2 bases from J, the junction kept 13 bases outside the gene matches. This CDR3 comprises 17 residues. Germline V lookup: CDR1 ENHRY, CDR2 SYGVKD. The DNA for the CDR3 is TGTGCCATCAGTGAAAAAAAGGGAAGACAGGGTGCCTACGAGCAGTACTTC. Its protein is CAISEKKGRQGAYEQYF.

The rearrangement joins TRBV2 to TRBJ2-1, with 7 bases that match TRBD1. Trimming took 4 bases from V and 3 from J; bases not matched to a gene: 3. The CDR3 length is 14 residues. Germline lookup yields CDR1 SNHLY and CDR2 FYNNEI. CDR3 in DNA: TGTGCCAGCAGTGGACAGGGTGGCTACAATGAGCAGTTCTTC. This translates into CASSGQGGYNEQFF.

This clone occurred once. J is TRBJ2-3 and V is TRBV9; tentatively, D is TRBD2 (5 bases). Trimming removed 0 bases from V and 1 base from J, with 12 bases in between. CDR1 and CDR2 from the germline V gene are SGDLS and YYNGEE. This CDR3 spans 16 amino acids. CDR3 protein: CASSVGGPLGTDTQYF. CDR3 DNA sequence: TGTGCCAGCAGCGTAGGAGGGCCTTTGGGCACAGATACGCAGTATTTT.

The chain combines TRBV27 with TRBJ2-7, with D possibly being TRBD1 (5 bases). Germline V CDR1 and CDR2: MNHEY, SMNVEV (reference sequence). V dropped 4 bases and J dropped 0 bases, with 13 bases sitting between them. The CDR3 length is 15 residues. For the CDR3, the DNA is TGTGCCAGCAGTTCAATTCCAGGGTACTCCTACGAGCAGTACTTC. As protein: CASSSIPGYSYEQYF.

V gene TRBV5-5 combines with J gene TRBJ1-6, with TRBD1 matching over 7 bases. In germline, CDR1 is SGHKS, CDR2 YYEKEE (reference sequence). Unmatched junction bases numbered 5, after V lost 4 bases and J lost 4 bases. The CDR3 contains 15 residues. The CDR3 DNA is TGTGCCAGCAGCGGCCCGGGACAGTATAATTCACCCCTCCACTTT. Translated: CASSGPGQYNSPLHF. Full variable domain (rest looked up from reference TRBV5-5 and TRBJ1-6): DAGVTQSPTHLIKTRGQQVTLRCSPISGHKSVSWYQQVLGQGPQFIFQYYEKEERGRGNFPDRFSARQFPNYSSELNVNALLLGDSALYLCASSGPGQYNSPLHFGNGTRLTVT.

This chain joins TRBV29-1 and TRBJ1-2; the match to TRBD1 covers 7 bases. Trimming removed 7 bases from V and 7 bases from J; junction bases left unmatched: 6. Germline V gene lookup returns CDR1 SQVTM and CDR2 ANQGSEA. This CDR3 spans 11 amino acids. In nucleotides, the CDR3 is TGCAGCGGCACAGGGGCTTCTGGCTACACCTTC. Translation gives CSGTGASGYTF.

This clone appeared a single time. The chain employs TRBV2 and TRBJ1-5; D call uncertain. This CDR3 comprises 14 residues. Trimming shortened V by 5 bases and J by 2 bases, and 10 bases separated the two germline ends. Germline V gives CDR1 SNHLY, CDR2 FYNNEI. Here the CDR3 reads CASSNGVGNQPQHF. For the CDR3, the DNA is TGTGCCAGCAGTAACGGGGTTGGCAATCAGCCCCAGCATTTT.

The V call is TRBV4-3, the J call TRBJ2-5, with 7 bases fitting TRBD1. Germline CDR1 reads LGHNA; CDR2 reads YSLEER. There are 17 residues in the CDR3. After removal of 3 bases from V and 5 bases from J, the junction contained 15 bases not matched to a gene. The CDR3 coding sequence is TGCGCCAGCAGCCAGGACCCCCCCAGGGCCAGGGGGGAGACCCAGTACTTC. Encoded protein: CASSQDPPRARGETQYF.

V usage is TRBV10-3 and J usage is TRBJ1-2; 7 bases are shared with TRBD1. The CDR3 loop spans 12 amino acids. Germline-derived CDR1 and CDR2 are ENHRY and SYGVKD. Trimming at V came to 4 bases and at J to 7 bases, leaving 3 bases not matched to a gene. The CDR3 region has the DNA TGTGCCATCAGTGGACAGGGTCTTGGCTACACCTTC. Protein product: CAISGQGLGYTF.

The chain is built from TRBV15 and TRBJ1-3; tentative D call: TRBD1 (5 bases). The CDR3 runs to 16 residues. The germline gives CDR1 LNHNV, CDR2 YYDKDF (reference sequence). V gave up 3 bases and J gave up 4 bases, with 16 bases separating them. The CDR3: CATSRSGGSLGNTIYF. CDR3 nucleotides: TGTGCCACCAGCAGGTCGGGGGGAAGTCTGGGAAACACCATATATTTT.

This chain joins TRBV9 and TRBJ2-5; no firm D call. The CDR3 is made up of 14 amino acids. Germline V gene data show CDR1 as SGDLS and CDR2 as YYNGEE. V lost 4 bases and J lost 4, with 14 bases in between. The CDR3 bases are TGTGCCAGCAGCCAACAGCCCCCCTCAGAGACCCAGTACTTC. It encodes CASSQQPPSETQYF.